The 17 T cell receptor beta chains below were found in one sample sequenced in a study of cytomegalovirus exposure and HLA in healthy donors. This PCR relied on a set of 60 Vbeta primers and 13 Jbeta primers. TCRdb's copy holds only in-frame clones and misses some; the assay was immunoSEQ multiplex PCR. Counted here are 150,000 to 200,000 clones, around 81% occurring once; the ten biggest clones make up around 5.7%. The material sequenced was PBMCs. The receptors here all came from a man aged 35 to 55 in good health and CMV-seronegative.

This chain uses TRBV5-1 with TRBJ2-1, with 9 bases identical to TRBD2. Germline trimming cut 0 bases from V and 3 bases from J; bases unmatched to any gene: 10. The CDR3 has 18 residues. Germline CDR1 reads SGHRS; CDR2 reads YFSETQ. This chain's CDR3 is CASSLGARVAGVYNEQFF. The CDR3 DNA follows: TGCGCCAGCAGCTTGGGGGCAAGAGTAGCGGGGGTCTACAATGAGCAGTTCTTC.

This clone was detected only a few times. J is TRBJ1-1 and V is TRBV5-1, with D hard to call. The CDR3 length is 13 residues. V lost 4 bases, J lost 4 bases, and 11 bases lay in between. Germline values: CDR1 SGHRS, CDR2 YFSETQ. The CDR3 region is CASSTGDSTEAFF. DNA of the CDR3: TGCGCCAGCAGCACGGGTGATAGCACTGAAGCTTTCTTT. The full variable domain, completed using reference TRBV5-1 and TRBJ1-1, is KAGVTQTPRYLIKTRGQQVTLSCSPISGHRSVSWYQQTPGQGLQFLFEYFSETQRNKGNFPGRFSGRQFSNSRSEMNVSTLELGDSALYLCASSTGDSTEAFFGQGTRLTVV.

This clone was found once. The chain links TRBV19 to TRBJ1-5, with unresolved D. V dropped 5 bases and J dropped 4 bases, with 9 bases sitting between them. CDR1 and CDR2 from the germline V gene are LNHDA and SQIVND (reference sequence). The CDR3 runs 13 residues. The CDR3 DNA sequence: TGTGCCAGTAGTCCTCAAGCTAATCAGCCCCAGCATTTT. This sequence encodes CASSPQANQPQHF.

The chain employs TRBV18 and TRBJ2-2, with D possibly matching TRBD1 (5 bases). V was shortened by 2 bases and J by 2 bases, with 6 bases between the two germline ends. Germline CDR1 is KGHSH and CDR2 is LQKENI. This CDR3 contains 14 residues. CDR3 DNA sequence: TGTGCCAGCTCACCAGACAGAAACACCGGGGAGCTGTTTTTT. Protein sequence: CASSPDRNTGELFF.

The V and J genes are TRBV21-1 and TRBJ1-5; the D call in the table, TRBD1, was not verified against the DNA. TRBV21-1 is marked as a pseudogene. The CDR3 runs 15 residues. The CDR3 sequence is CASSKAPRGNQPQHF. DNA for the CDR3: TGTGCCAGCAGCAAAGCCCCCAGGGGCAATCAGCCCCAGCATTTT.

The chain combines TRBV7-2 with TRBJ2-2; the match to TRBD2 covers 8 bases. Germline CDR1 SGHTA, CDR2 FQGNSA. This CDR3 contains 14 residues. The V gene end was trimmed by 5 bases and the J gene end by 7 bases; junction bases not matched to a gene: 6. The CDR3 DNA follows: TGTGCCAGCAGCCCAGGACTAGCTGGCGGGGAGCTGTTTTTT. Translated: CASSPGLAGGELFF.

The CDR3 here is CASSLVFTGTGELFF. DNA for the CDR3: TGTGCCAGCAGCTTGGTCTTCACCGGCACCGGGGAGCTGTTTTTT. The V gene is TRBV5-6, the J gene TRBJ2-2; D uncertain. CDR3 size: 15 residues. Looked up from germline, CDR1 is SGHDT and CDR2 is YYEEEE. With 0 bases removed from V and 4 bases from J, the gap between germline ends came to 10 bases. The whole variable domain, remainder taken from reference TRBV5-6 and TRBJ2-2, is DAGVTQSPTHLIKTRGQQVTLRCSPKSGHDTVSWYQQALGQGPQFIFQYYEEEERQRGNFPDRFSGHQFPNYSSELNVNALLLGDSALYLCASSLVFTGTGELFFGEGSRLTVL.

The CDR3 sequence is CASSQLGGLANYGYTF. CDR3 DNA: TGCGCCAGCAGCCAGCTGGGGGGGTTAGCTAACTATGGCTACACCTTC. The J gene is TRBJ1-2, the V gene TRBV4-1; a weak D match, TRBD1 (5 bases). The CDR3 is 16 amino acids. V was pared by 3 bases and J by 0 bases, with 14 bases between. Germline V gives CDR1 MGHRA, CDR2 YSYEKL.

The chain couples TRBV5-4 to TRBJ1-1, with D perhaps TRBD1 (6 bases). The germline CDR1 and CDR2 sequences are SGHNT and YYREEE (reference sequence). Deletions cut 4 bases from V and 5 bases from J, with 18 bases between. The CDR3 spans 15 residues. CDR3 loop: CASSQIGGGATEAFF. In DNA form, the CDR3 reads TGTGCCAGCAGCCAAATTGGCGGGGGGGCGACTGAAGCTTTCTTT.

The chain couples TRBV5-1 to TRBJ2-7; TRBD2 agrees at 11 bases. The CDR3 covers 14 residues. Germline values: CDR1 SGHRS, CDR2 YFSETQ. With 3 bases clipped from V and 6 bases from J, the junction kept 5 bases outside the gene matches. The CDR3 nucleotides are TGCGCCAGCAGCTCCTTAGCGGGAGGGCCCGAGCAGTACTTC. It translates to CASSSLAGGPEQYF.

This chain links TRBV7-9 with TRBJ2-7, with TRBD2 identical over 10 bases. The CDR3 is 15 amino acids. The ends lost 3 bases at V and 2 bases at J; junction bases unmatched: 4. Germline assignment: CDR1 SEHNR and CDR2 FQNEAQ (reference sequence). This CDR3 is CASSFPSGGTYEQYF. The CDR3 nucleotides read TGTGCCAGCAGCTTCCCTAGCGGGGGAACCTACGAGCAGTACTTC.

The rearrangement joins TRBV5-1 to TRBJ2-1; 8 positions agree with TRBD2. V gave up 3 bases and J gave up 5 bases; unmatched junction bases: 19. Per germline, CDR1 SGHRS and CDR2 YFSETQ. The CDR3 is made up of 19 amino acids. DNA for the CDR3: TGCGCCAGCAGCTCGTTGGGGTTTACCGGGACTAGGGTCCACAATGAGCAGTTCTTC. This gives the protein CASSSLGFTGTRVHNEQFF.

This chain joins TRBV29-1 and TRBJ2-7; D remains unclear. Trimming removed 3 bases from V and 7 bases from J, with 13 bases in between. The CDR3 length is 12 residues. Germline CDR1 and CDR2: SQVTM and ANQGSEA. DNA of the CDR3: TGCAGCGTTGAGGCTGGAGTGCGGGAGCAGTACTTC. It is translated as CSVEAGVREQYF.

V and J are TRBV7-8 and TRBJ1-3; D is ambiguous. Trimming removed 1 base from V and 0 bases from J, with 10 bases in between. The CDR3 is made up of 16 amino acids. Germline loops: CDR1 SGHVS, CDR2 FQNEAQ. Here the CDR3 DNA reads TGTGCCAGCAGCTTAGATCGTTACAGCTCTGGAAACACCATATATTTT. This encodes CASSLDRYSSGNTIYF.

This clone has only a few counts. The chain carries TRBV7-2 and TRBJ2-1; 10 nucleotides line up with TRBD2. V was clipped by 9 bases and J by 9 bases; unmatched bases: 8. The CDR3 extends over 13 amino acids. Germline V lookup: CDR1 SGHTA, CDR2 FQGNSA. CDR3 sequence: CASRLAGVAEQFF. In DNA, the CDR3 is TGTGCCAGTAGGCTAGCGGGAGTCGCTGAGCAGTTCTTC. Based on the CDR3 plus reference TRBV7-2 and TRBJ2-1, the full variable domain is GAGVSQSPSNKVTEKGKDVELRCDPISGHTALYWYRQSLGQGLEFLIYFQGNSAPDKSGLPSDRFSAERTGGSVSTLTIQRTQQEDSAVYLCASRLAGVAEQFFGPGTRLTVL.

CDR3 nucleotides: TGCGCCAGCAGCCCCTCCGGGGGGATTCGTCAGCCCCAGCATTTT. It codes for CASSPSGGIRQPQHF. This chain links TRBV5-1 with TRBJ1-5, with D perhaps TRBD1 (5 bases). Trimming stripped 4 bases from V and 6 bases from J, with 17 bases between. CDR3 length equals 15 residues. Germline CDR1 and CDR2: SGHRS and YFSETQ.

This chain connects TRBV6-4 to TRBJ2-3, with 8 bases aligning to TRBD2. CDR1 is MRHNA, CDR2 SNTAGT, per germline. Unmatched junction bases numbered 12, after V lost 8 bases and J lost 2 bases. The CDR3 runs to 16 residues. CDR3 amino acids: CASAGRAGVPTDTQYF. The CDR3 nucleotides read TGTGCCAGCGCCGGAAGAGCGGGAGTCCCCACAGATACGCAGTATTTT.